This T cell receptor (beta chain) was identified during a study of Ad26.COV2.S vaccination and SARS-CoV-2 variants. The wider study: Once, or twice with 56 days between doses, Ad26.COV2.S was given intramuscularly.

Sequencing was performed with immunoSEQ multiplex PCR; in TCRdb, only in-frame clones are kept and a portion is missing. The sample gives around 300,000 clones, roughly 89% of which show up once; just under 5% is in the top ten. The sample's treatment: approximately 18 received Ad26.COV2.S at low or high dose, single or two shots; five or six received placebo; per-sample allocation not given. Material that was analyzed had been drawn on day 63 after the first vaccine or placebo injection. Recruitment in Boston yielded a donor of adult age, 18-55 years. The CDR3 totals 19 residues. The sequence was obtained from a person between 18 and 59 years old who received the Ad26.COV2.S COVID-19 vaccine or a placebo. The sample here was peripheral blood, taken in a trial of Ad26.COV2.S vaccine versus placebo. The V and J genes are TRBV21-1 and TRBJ1-2; the table's D call, TRBD1, has no DNA check behind it. TRBV21-1 is a listed pseudogene. CDR3 DNA: TGTGCCAGCAGCAGGGGCCCCCCGCTGTCCCGGGACAGGTTTGGCGGCTACACCTTC. Residues: CASSRGPPLSRDRFGGYTF.